The present TCR beta chain was sequenced within a study of T cell repertoires in cytomegalovirus infection. The CDR3 is made up of 14 amino acids. V lost 2 bases, J lost 5 bases, and 14 bases lay in between. Germline assignment: CDR1 SGHDT and CDR2 YYEEEE. TCRdb independently ran MiXCR on the reads; one entry per CDR3 protein. Of 90,000 to 110,000 distinct CDR3 sequences in the sample, about 30% were seen once. In regard to this clonotype: As yet, its antigen is unknown.

Sequenced here: CD8+ T cells from cultured PBMCs, sampled from culture after CMV antigen stimulation. This receptor was obtained from a human donor in good health (CMV status not recorded). Some clones in this sample may be carry-over from other donors' samples. The J gene is TRBJ2-7, the V gene TRBV5-6, with D hard to call. In DNA form, the CDR3 reads TGTGCCAGCAGCTTCGGGTCACACGCCGACGAGCAGTACTTC. It encodes CASSFGSHADEQYF.